This TCR beta chain originates from a study of beta chain features in type 1 diabetes (dated by TCRdb to 2016 to 2019). Regarding the complete study: No differences in mean age, gender distribution, total cell number or subset yield were found between patients and healthy donors. A total of around 100 million sorted cells were examined across all samples, and RNA yield correlated strongly with the number of cells per subset. The study compared TCRB repertoires of sorted circulating CD4+ T cell subsets between recently diagnosed type 1 diabetes patients and matched healthy donors. Naive and central memory subsets were obtained from all 30 or so donors, but regulatory and stem cell-like memory subsets were isolated from only 8 patients and 8 healthy donors. What the authors observed across the whole study: At VDJ recombination sites, patients with type 1 diabetes made fewer insertions and deleted more nucleotides, a pattern implying thymic rearrangement abnormalities. Naive, central memory and regulatory TCRB repertoires appeared more similar among patients than among healthy donors. Shorter templates might be favored by PCR, yet because patient and control samples were amplified and corrected together, any such skew would affect both groups equally. Only small numbers of individuals were included in the HLA sub-analyses, which left unresolved whether HLA type had any influence on TCRB rearrangement. Because cDNA rather than genomic DNA was sequenced, highly expressing activated cells could have been over-represented, although no difference in activation and CD3 levels was found between groups. Type 1 diabetes patients showed a moderate but significant shortening of TCRB CDR3 length in all four CD4+ subsets.

With respect to this clone: It has no known antigen specificity. Base qualities were left out, and no much larger clone turns up one base away.

The entire amount of isolated RNA was reverse transcribed using the High Capacity cDNA Reverse Transcription Kit, so the sequenced TCRB transcripts were expressed ones. Naive, central memory and regulatory T cell samples underwent deep immunoSEQ sequencing, averaging around 4 million total reads per sample. Sorted cells were lysed in RLT buffer and RNA was extracted with DNase-treated RNeasy Micro or Mini kits, depending on cell number. To prevent cross-contamination, each cell subset was processed individually, whereas patient and healthy donor samples were processed jointly. The immunoSEQ multiplex PCR was used to amplify TCRB sequences from cDNA, generating 87-bp fragments that spanned the CDR3 region. The amplicons were sequenced using the Illumina HiSeq platform. The published analysis was carried out like this. Synthetic template baselines were used to correct PCR bias computationally, reads within Hamming distance 2 were collapsed together, and singletons that could not be merged were discarded. Reads were aligned against IMGT so that V, D and J genes, CDR3 length and insertions or deletions at six rearrangement sites could be assigned. Within each subset, clonotype counts were normalized to sorted cell number, after which true diversity and Gini coefficients were computed with the tcR R package. The overlap coefficient, calculated on TCRB nucleotide sequences, was used to quantify repertoire sharing. Held by TCRdb, this immuneACCESS table contains in-frame sequences only and omits some clones. Under half of the omission traces to an unresolved V gene where checked; the cause of the rest is unknown. The V and J calls and clone size come from that table; D and trimming were worked out from the DNA. Across this sample there are about 28,000 clones, with roughly three fifths seen only once. The ten largest clonotypes hold 1.5% of the sample.

CDR1 and CDR2, looked up from the germline V gene (reference sequence), are LNHNV and YYDKDF. Spanning cysteine to phenylalanine, the CDR3 consists of 14 amino acids. The kept DNA is CDR3 alone, 42 bases in frame from the first base. V is pared back by 0 bases and J by 4 bases, with 6 bases lying between the germline termini. Each donor gave one peripheral blood draw, averaging roughly 100 mL, which was collected into heparinised tubes. Naive, central memory, regulatory and stem cell-like memory CD4+ T cells were sorted on a BD FACSAria II using a panel including CD45RO, CCR7, CD25, CD127, CD95 and CD27. All sorted populations exceeded 95% purity. Right away, PBMCs were isolated by Lymphoprep density gradient centrifugation and were stained directly, with no culture step. To minimize batch effects, samples were stained and sorted in pairs, one healthy donor with one patient per experiment.

The TCR comes from a woman between 18 and 29 years old with type 1 diabetes. The sample was Tregs from blood. The meaning of the sample's cell subset or site label: regulatory CD4+ T cells. The rearranged segments are TRBV15 and TRBJ2-2; TRBD1 could be the D gene, as 5 bases match. The DNA sequence is given as TGTGCCACCAGCAGAGAAGGGGTCACCGGGGAGCTGTTTTTT. It specifies CATSREGVTGELFF.